This TCR beta chain was sequenced for a study of T cells expressing NK-cell markers. On the study more broadly: From sorted CD3+CD56+NKG2C+, CD3+CD56+NKG2C- and CD3+CD56-NKG2C+ T cells came the TCR beta repertoires. Seven of the eight sequenced donors were HCMV-seropositive; one was seronegative.

Study-level points and caveats: The CD3+CD56-NKG2C+ fraction of a handful of donors was likewise dominated by these clonotypes.

A note on this clonotype: What it binds is not known.

A 5'RACE template switching approach incorporating UMIs was used to make TCR beta cDNA. TCRdb re-called the 5' RACE reads and gives one entry per CDR3 protein, without DNA. This listing includes 7,500 to 8,000 distinct CDR3 sequences. The CDR3 totals 16 residues. Germline loops: CDR1 MDHEN, CDR2 SYDVKM. The sequence came from a man aged 18 to 30 in good health. The chain joins TRBV28 to TRBJ2-7; the TCRdb D gene call, TRBD1, has no DNA to confirm it. The material sequenced was blood T cells: a sorted CD56 or NKG2C T cell subset, CD4+ or CD8+ T cells, or bulk PBMC T cells (not recorded which). CDR3 amino acids: CASSVPPGTGYFEQYF.